One and the same sample provided the 20 T cell receptor beta chains below, sequenced in a study of T-cell reconstitution after alpha-beta-depleted transplantation in children. This sample's TCRbeta library carried unique molecular identifier barcodes. TCRdb processed the PCR reads anew with MiXCR; each CDR3 protein has one entry. The sample lists about 980,000 distinct CDR3 sequences, roughly 29% occurring once. The sample consisted of PBMCs, mostly from graft donor cells, taken 360 days after TCRalphabeta/CD19-depleted stem cell transplant. These receptors originate from a boy in the first two years of life who had a stem cell transplant for SCID, so the T cells may come from the graft donor.

The rearrangement uses TRBV6-5 and TRBJ2-5; TRBD2 agrees at 7 bases. The ends lost 0 bases at V and 5 bases at J; junction bases unmatched: 9. This CDR3 region has 16 residues. Germline V gives CDR1 MNHEY, CDR2 SVGAGI. CDR3 sequence (DNA): TGTGCCAGCAGTTACTCGGGGGGGGACCTCGGGGAGACCCAGTACTTC. Translation: CASSYSGGDLGETQYF.

The chain combines TRBV21-1 with TRBJ1-1; TRBD1 was called by the table and not checked on the DNA. TRBV21-1 is designated a pseudogene. This CDR3 spans 16 amino acids. CDR3 amino acids: CASSKKGAMMNTEAFF. For the CDR3, the DNA is TGTGCCAGCAGCAAAAAAGGGGCGATGATGAACACTGAAGCTTTCTTT.

This clonotype showed up just a few times. The rearrangement links TRBV11-3 to TRBJ2-5; 8 bases are shared with TRBD2. The V segment lost 1 base and the J segment 5 bases; nucleotides outside the gene matches: 6. This CDR3 has 15 residues. Germline V gene lookup returns CDR1 SGHNT and CDR2 YENEEA. The CDR3 DNA reads TGTGCCAGCAGCTTAGGCGGGAGGCCCGAGGAGACCCAGTACTTC. Its translation: CASSLGGRPEETQYF. The full variable domain, completed using reference TRBV11-3 and TRBJ2-5, is EAGVVQSPRYKIIEKKQPVAFWCNPISGHNTLYWYLQNLGQGPELLIRYENEEAVDDSQLPKDRFSAERLKGVDSTLKIQPAELGDSAVYLCASSLGGRPEETQYFGPGTRLLVL.

This clonotype was detected only a few times. The chain is built from TRBV29-1 and TRBJ2-6; D uncertain. Trimming took 6 bases from V and 0 from J, leaving 15 bases between them. The CDR3 covers 16 residues. Germline CDR1 reads SQVTM; CDR2 reads ANQGSEA. The CDR3 reads CSVRPVGVSGANVLTF. Written as DNA, the CDR3 is TGCAGCGTAAGACCAGTTGGGGTCTCTGGGGCCAACGTCCTGACTTTC.

This clonotype came up a few times. The V gene is TRBV12-3 or TRBV12-4, the J gene TRBJ2-3; the D is unclear. Trimming took 7 bases from V and 6 from J, leaving 11 bases between them. The CDR3 length is 12 residues. The CDR3 sequence: CASTPDSDTQYF. The CDR3 nucleotides are TGTGCCAGCACCCCAGACTCGGATACGCAGTATTTT.

This clonotype has a handful of counts. V gene TRBV6-2 or TRBV6-3 combines with J gene TRBJ2-1; 9 bases agree with TRBD2. Trimming at V came to 6 bases and at J to 5 bases, leaving 8 bases not matched to a gene. The CDR3 has 15 amino acids. Germline CDR1 is MNHEY and CDR2 is SVGEGT. The CDR3 protein is CASRTAGTSNNEQFF. The CDR3 DNA is TGTGCCAGCAGAACAGCCGGGACTAGCAACAATGAGCAGTTCTTC.

This clonotype has only a few counts. V usage is TRBV5-1 and J usage is TRBJ2-7; 7 positions agree with TRBD1. The CDR3 length is 14 residues. Germline V lookup: CDR1 SGHRS, CDR2 YFSETQ. J gave up 3 bases and V 4 bases, and 7 bases lay outside the gene matches. The DNA for the CDR3 is TGCGCCAGCAGCCTTGGGACAGCTGACTACGAGCAGTACTTC. It encodes CASSLGTADYEQYF.

This clonotype was found a few times. The V gene is TRBV4-3, the J gene TRBJ2-3; D might be TRBD2 (5 bases). V lost 4 bases to trimming and J lost 1 base, with 21 bases between them. This CDR3 spans 18 amino acids. From germline, CDR1 is LGHNA and CDR2 YSLEER. The CDR3 sequence is CASSLTPRDSEGTDTQYF. Here the CDR3 DNA reads TGCGCCAGCAGCCTTACCCCCCGAGATAGCGAAGGCACAGATACGCAGTATTTT.

The chain links TRBV4-3 to TRBJ1-1, with 7 bases matching TRBD1. Germline V gene data show CDR1 as LGHNA and CDR2 as YSLEER. This CDR3 is 17 amino acids long. V lost 0 bases to trimming and J lost 5 bases; unmatched junction nucleotides: 12. The CDR3 nucleotides are TGCGCCAGCAGCCAAGAAGGAGTAGGGGGCTTTTGGACTGAAGCTTTCTTT. It yields the protein CASSQEGVGGFWTEAFF.

The gene calls are TRBV9 and TRBJ1-1, with TRBD1 identical over 7 bases. Germline assignment: CDR1 SGDLS and CDR2 YYNGEE. V lost 6 bases, J lost 1 base, and 9 bases stayed unmatched. The CDR3 extends over 15 amino acids. The CDR3 reads CASTQTGTANTEAFF. DNA for the CDR3: TGTGCCAGCACCCAGACGGGGACAGCGAACACTGAAGCTTTCTTT.

The V and J genes are TRBV20-1 and TRBJ2-2; D uncertain. The CDR3 has 13 amino acids. V gave up 5 bases and J gave up 3 bases, with 10 bases separating them. Germline V gene sequence: CDR1 DFQATT, CDR2 SNEGSKA (reference sequence). The CDR3 sequence: CSASRRYTGELFF. CDR3 DNA sequence: TGCAGTGCTTCCAGGCGATACACCGGGGAGCTGTTTTTT.

The V gene is TRBV30, the J gene TRBJ1-2; D gene ambiguous. Germline lookup yields CDR1 GTSNPN and CDR2 SVGIG (reference sequence). The CDR3 covers 13 residues. The V end lost 0 bases, the J end lost 3 bases, and 8 bases lay between the germline ends. CDR3: CAWSVFRDYGYTF. In nucleotides, the CDR3 is TGTGCCTGGAGTGTATTCCGGGACTATGGCTACACCTTC.

The chain uses TRBV5-6 and TRBJ2-7; the D is unclear. CDR1 and CDR2 from the germline V gene are SGHDT and YYEEEE. The CDR3 extends over 14 amino acids. V lost 2 bases and J lost 5, with 14 bases in between. CDR3 nucleotide sequence: TGTGCCAGCAGCTTCGGGCCCCAGCGCGACGAGCAGTACTTC. Amino acid sequence: CASSFGPQRDEQYF.

In its sample, this clonotype was seen a few times. The chain recombines TRBV7-8 with TRBJ2-7; TRBD1 aligns across 7 bases. CDR3 length: 15 amino acids. CDR1 is SGHVS, CDR2 FQNEAQ, per germline. J lost 4 bases, V lost 5 bases, and 11 bases had no gene match. The CDR3 DNA reads as TGTGCCAGCAGCCCGGGGACAGCATTACCATACGAGCAGTACTTC. As protein: CASSPGTALPYEQYF.

The J gene is TRBJ2-5, the V gene TRBV5-1; TRBD1 might be the D (6 bases). The CDR3 is made up of 14 amino acids. Between the trimmed V and J ends, which lost 4 bases and 2 bases, there was a span of 12 bases. CDR1 SGHRS and CDR2 YFSETQ come from the germline V gene. This CDR3 reads CASSTQGLQETQYF. The CDR3 DNA sequence: TGCGCCAGCAGCACACAGGGTTTACAAGAGACCCAGTACTTC.

The chain links TRBV5-5 to TRBJ1-2; 9 bases align to TRBD1. CDR1 SGHKS and CDR2 YYEKEE come from the germline V gene (reference sequence). CDR3 length: 13 amino acids. Unmatched junction bases numbered 6, after V lost 4 bases and J lost 8 bases. CDR3 sequence: CASSRDRARGYTF. The DNA for the CDR3 is TGTGCCAGCAGCCGGGACAGGGCGCGCGGCTACACCTTC.

The rearrangement joins TRBV27 to TRBJ2-3; perhaps D is TRBD1 or TRBD2 (5 bases each). Germline loops: CDR1 MNHEY, CDR2 SMNVEV (reference sequence). The ends were cut back, 3 bases at V and 7 bases at J, with 14 bases in the middle. The CDR3 spans 14 residues. The chain's CDR3 is CASSFRGRRNTQYF. The CDR3 DNA reads TGTGCCAGCAGTTTCCGGGGCCGTAGGAATACGCAGTATTTT.

The chain carries TRBV12-3 or TRBV12-4 and TRBJ1-1, with 8 bases matching TRBD1. Trimming removed 7 bases from V and 11 bases from J; junction bases left unmatched: 15. The CDR3 sequence is 14 residues long. DNA of the CDR3: TGTGCCAGCACCGACGGCGGGACAGGCCTCGGGGCTTTCTTT. It encodes CASTDGGTGLGAFF.

The genes are TRBV7-8 and TRBJ2-1, with TRBD2 as a possible D gene (5 bases). Germline V gene sequence: CDR1 SGHVS, CDR2 FQNEAQ. Trimming took 1 base from V and 0 from J, leaving 7 bases between them. The CDR3 has 15 amino acids. CDR3 nucleotides: TGTGCCAGCAGCTTAGAGCGGTTCTCCTACAATGAGCAGTTCTTC. This codes for CASSLERFSYNEQFF.

This clonotype came up a few times. This sequence joins TRBV29-1 and TRBJ2-7; a possible D gene is TRBD2 (6 bases). Germline V gives CDR1 SQVTM, CDR2 ANQGSEA. This CDR3 has 13 amino acids. The V gene lost 5 bases and the J gene lost 7 bases, with 18 bases spanning the gap. This CDR3 is CSVRREFSTEQYF. CDR3 sequence (DNA): TGCAGCGTTAGGAGGGAATTCAGTACGGAGCAGTACTTC.